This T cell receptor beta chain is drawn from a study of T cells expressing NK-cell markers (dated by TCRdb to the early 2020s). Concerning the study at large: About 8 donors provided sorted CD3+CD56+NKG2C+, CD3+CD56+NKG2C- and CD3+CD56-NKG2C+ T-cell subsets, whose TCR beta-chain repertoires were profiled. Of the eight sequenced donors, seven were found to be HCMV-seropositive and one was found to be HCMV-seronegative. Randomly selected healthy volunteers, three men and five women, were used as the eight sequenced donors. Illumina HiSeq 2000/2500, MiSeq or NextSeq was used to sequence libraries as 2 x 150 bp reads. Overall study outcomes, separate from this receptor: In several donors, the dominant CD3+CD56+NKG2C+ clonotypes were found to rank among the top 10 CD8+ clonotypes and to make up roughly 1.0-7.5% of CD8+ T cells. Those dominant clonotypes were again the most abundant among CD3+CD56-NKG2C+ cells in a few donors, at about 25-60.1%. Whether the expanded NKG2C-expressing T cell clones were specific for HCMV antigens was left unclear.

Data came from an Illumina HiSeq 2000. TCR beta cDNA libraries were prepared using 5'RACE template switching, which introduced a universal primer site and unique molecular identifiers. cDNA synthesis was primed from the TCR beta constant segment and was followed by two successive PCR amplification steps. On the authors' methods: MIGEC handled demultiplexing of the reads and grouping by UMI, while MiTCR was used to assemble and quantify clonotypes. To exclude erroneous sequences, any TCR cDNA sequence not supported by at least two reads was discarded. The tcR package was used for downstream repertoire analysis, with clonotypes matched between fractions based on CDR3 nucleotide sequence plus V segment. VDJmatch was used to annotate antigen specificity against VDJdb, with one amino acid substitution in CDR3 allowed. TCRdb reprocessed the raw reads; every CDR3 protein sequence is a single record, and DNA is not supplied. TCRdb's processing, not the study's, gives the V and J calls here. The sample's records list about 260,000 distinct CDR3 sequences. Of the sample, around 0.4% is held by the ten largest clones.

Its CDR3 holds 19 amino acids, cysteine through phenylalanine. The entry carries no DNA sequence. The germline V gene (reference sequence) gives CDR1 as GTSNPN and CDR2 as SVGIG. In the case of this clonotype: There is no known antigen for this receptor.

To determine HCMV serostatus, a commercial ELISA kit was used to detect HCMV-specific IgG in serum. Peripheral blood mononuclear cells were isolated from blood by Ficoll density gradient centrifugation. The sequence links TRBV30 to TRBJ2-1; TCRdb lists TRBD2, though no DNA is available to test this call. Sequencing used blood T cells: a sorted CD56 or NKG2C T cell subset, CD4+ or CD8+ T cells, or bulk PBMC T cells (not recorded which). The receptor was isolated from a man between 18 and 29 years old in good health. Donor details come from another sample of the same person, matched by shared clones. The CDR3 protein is CAWSPRLPKRGSSYNEQFF.